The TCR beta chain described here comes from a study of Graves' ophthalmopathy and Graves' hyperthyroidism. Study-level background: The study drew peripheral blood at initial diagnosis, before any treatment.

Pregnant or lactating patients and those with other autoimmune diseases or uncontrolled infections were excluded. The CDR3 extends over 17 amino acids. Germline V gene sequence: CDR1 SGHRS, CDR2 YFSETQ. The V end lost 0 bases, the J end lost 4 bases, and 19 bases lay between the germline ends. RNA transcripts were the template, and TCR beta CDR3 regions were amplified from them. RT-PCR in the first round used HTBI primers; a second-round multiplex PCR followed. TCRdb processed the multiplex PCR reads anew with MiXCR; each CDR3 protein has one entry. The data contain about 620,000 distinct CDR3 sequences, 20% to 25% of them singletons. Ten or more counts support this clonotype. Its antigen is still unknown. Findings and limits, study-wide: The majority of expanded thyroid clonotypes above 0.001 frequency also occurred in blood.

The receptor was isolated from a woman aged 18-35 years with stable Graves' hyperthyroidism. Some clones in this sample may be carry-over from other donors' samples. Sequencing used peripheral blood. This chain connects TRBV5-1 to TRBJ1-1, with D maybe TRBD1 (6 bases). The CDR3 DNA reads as TGCGCCAGCAGCTTGGTAGGGGGACGTCGGAGGGGCACTGAAGCTTTCTTT. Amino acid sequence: CASSLVGGRRRGTEAFF.